The clone carrying this T cell receptor (beta chain) showed up just once. TCRdb's copy holds only in-frame clones and misses some; the assay was immunoSEQ multiplex PCR. Among 140,000 or so clones listed, just under 95% were seen once. This sample is part of a study of control samples from healthy donors and cancer patients. From germline, CDR1 is LNHDA and CDR2 SQIVND (reference sequence). With V trimmed by 4 bases and J by 1 base, 6 bases remained unmatched. CDR3 length equals 15 residues. The sequencing input was PBMCs. This TCR was sampled from a man between 60 and 75 years old with colorectal cancer. The chain has TRBV19 and TRBJ1-2; 7 bases line up with TRBD1. The CDR3 is CASSTRQGLNYGYTF. In DNA, the CDR3 is TGTGCCAGTAGTACTCGACAGGGACTTAACTATGGCTACACCTTC.